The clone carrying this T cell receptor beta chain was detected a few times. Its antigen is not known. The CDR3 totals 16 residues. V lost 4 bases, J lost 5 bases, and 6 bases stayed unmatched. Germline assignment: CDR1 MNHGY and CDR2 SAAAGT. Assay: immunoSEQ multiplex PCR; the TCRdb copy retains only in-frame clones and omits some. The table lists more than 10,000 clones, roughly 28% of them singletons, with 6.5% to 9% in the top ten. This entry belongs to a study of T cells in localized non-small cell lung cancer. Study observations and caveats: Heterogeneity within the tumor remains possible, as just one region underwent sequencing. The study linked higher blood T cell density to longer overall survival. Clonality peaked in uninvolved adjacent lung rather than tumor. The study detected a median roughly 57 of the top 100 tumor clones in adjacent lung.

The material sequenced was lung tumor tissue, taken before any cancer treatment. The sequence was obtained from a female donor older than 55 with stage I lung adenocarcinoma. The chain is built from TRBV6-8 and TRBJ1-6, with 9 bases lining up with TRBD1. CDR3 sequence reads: CASSWGQGGNNSPLHF. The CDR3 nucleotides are TGTGCCAGCAGTTGGGGACAGGGAGGGAATAATTCACCCCTCCACTTT.